This paragraph covers one T cell receptor (beta chain) sequence. Measured with immunoSEQ multiplex PCR; TCRdb has only the in-frame clones, and not every one. The sample has approximately 480,000 clones, 87% seen once. This entry is derived from a study of Ad26.COV2.S vaccination and SARS-CoV-2 variants. The treatment here: approximately 18 received Ad26.COV2.S at low or high dose, single or two shots; about 5 received placebo; per-sample allocation not given. Day 63 after the first vaccine or placebo injection was the time point for sampling. The clonotype originates from a person aged 18 to 59 who received the Ad26.COV2.S COVID-19 vaccine or a placebo. Sequenced here: peripheral blood, sampled in a trial of Ad26.COV2.S vaccine versus placebo.

Here the CDR3 reads CASSYGGYSNQPQHF. CDR3 DNA: TGTGCCAGCAGTTACGGTGGGTATAGCAATCAGCCCCAGCATTTT. The V call is TRBV6-6, the J call TRBJ1-5; D call uncertain. Trimming stripped 2 bases from V and 0 bases from J, with 8 bases between. The CDR3 runs to 15 residues. Germline V CDR1 and CDR2: MNHNY, SVGAGI (reference sequence).